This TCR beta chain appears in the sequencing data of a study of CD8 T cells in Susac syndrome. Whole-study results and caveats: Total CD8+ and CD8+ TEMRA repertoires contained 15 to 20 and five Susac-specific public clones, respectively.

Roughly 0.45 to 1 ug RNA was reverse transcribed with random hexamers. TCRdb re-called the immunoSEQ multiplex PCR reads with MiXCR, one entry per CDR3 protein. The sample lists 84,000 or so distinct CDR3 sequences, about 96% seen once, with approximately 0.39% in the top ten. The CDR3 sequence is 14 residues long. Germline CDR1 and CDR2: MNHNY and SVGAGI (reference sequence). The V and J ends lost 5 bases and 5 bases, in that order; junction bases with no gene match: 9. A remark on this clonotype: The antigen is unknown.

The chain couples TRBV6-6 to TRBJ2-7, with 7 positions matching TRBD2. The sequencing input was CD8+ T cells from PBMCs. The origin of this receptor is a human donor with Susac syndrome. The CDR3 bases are TGTGCCAGCAGTCAACGTACTAGCGCCCACGAGCAGTACTTC. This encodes CASSQRTSAHEQYF.